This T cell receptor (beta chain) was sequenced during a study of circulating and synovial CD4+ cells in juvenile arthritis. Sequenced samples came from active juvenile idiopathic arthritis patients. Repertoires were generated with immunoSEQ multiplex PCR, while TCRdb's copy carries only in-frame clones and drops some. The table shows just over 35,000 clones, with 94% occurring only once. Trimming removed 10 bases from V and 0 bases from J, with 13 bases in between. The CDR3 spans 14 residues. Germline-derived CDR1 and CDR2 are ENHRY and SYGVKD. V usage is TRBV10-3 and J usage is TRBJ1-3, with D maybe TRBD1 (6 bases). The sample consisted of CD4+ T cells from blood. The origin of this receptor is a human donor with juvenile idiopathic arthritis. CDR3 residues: CATRQANSGNTIYF. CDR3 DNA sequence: TGTGCCACCCGACAGGCTAACTCTGGAAACACCATATATTTT.